Each of the 19 T cell receptor beta chains below was sequenced from the same sample in a study of blood T cell repertoires in COVID-19. Data came from immunoSEQ multiplex PCR; TCRdb stores just in-frame clones and leaves some out. The repertoire holds approximately 82,000 clones, with almost 85% as singletons. The sequencing sample was made of peripheral blood. Receptor source: a man aged 50-59 years with active or convalescent COVID-19.

This chain uses TRBV27 with TRBJ2-2, with D possibly matching TRBD1 (6 bases). V was trimmed by 4 bases and J by 6 bases, leaving 6 bases between them. Germline V gene sequence: CDR1 MNHEY, CDR2 SMNVEV (reference sequence). CDR3 length: 12 residues. CDR3 amino acids: CASSWTAGELFF. CDR3 DNA: TGTGCCAGCAGTTGGACAGCCGGGGAGCTGTTTTTT.

The V and J genes are TRBV14 and TRBJ1-2; D gene uncertain. The V end was cut by 3 bases, the J end by 8 bases, with 10 bases between. The CDR3 length is 12 residues. The germline CDR1 and CDR2 sequences are SGHDN and FVKESK. CDR3 nucleotides: TGTGCCAGCAGCCAGGTGCCGGGGGGCTACACCTTC. Translated, it gives CASSQVPGGYTF.

The rearrangement links TRBV3-1 (or the pseudogene TRBV3-2) to TRBJ2-5, with 9 bases that match TRBD2. Germline CDR1 reads LGHDT; CDR2 reads YNNKEL (reference sequence). V gave up 2 bases and J gave up 2 bases; unmatched junction bases: 3. CDR3 length: 15 amino acids. In nucleotides, the CDR3 is TGTGCCAGCAGCCAATTTGCGGGGGGGCAAGAGACCCAGTACTTC. Translated, it gives CASSQFAGGQETQYF.

This chain joins TRBV19 and TRBJ2-4; perhaps TRBD1 as D (5 bases). This CDR3 is built from 15 residues. V gave up 4 bases and J gave up 7 bases, with 17 bases separating them. Germline CDR1 is LNHDA and CDR2 is SQIVND (reference sequence). The CDR3 sequence is CASSTTSGNSNIQYF. DNA for the CDR3: TGTGCCAGTAGTACGACATCAGGGAATAGCAACATTCAGTACTTC. The whole variable domain, remainder taken from reference TRBV19 and TRBJ2-4, is DGGITQSPKYLFRKEGQNVTLSCEQNLNHDAMYWYRQDPGQGLRLIYYSQIVNDFQKGDIAEGYSVSREKKESFPLTVTSAQKNPTAFYLCASSTTSGNSNIQYFGAGTRLSVL.

The V call is TRBV9, the J call TRBJ2-2; D gene unclear. The CDR3 loop spans 14 amino acids. Germline CDR1 reads SGDLS; CDR2 reads YYNGEE. Trimming took 0 bases from V and 7 from J, leaving 10 bases between them. CDR3 residues: CASSVGVGGGELFF. As DNA, the CDR3 is TGTGCCAGCAGCGTAGGGGTAGGCGGCGGGGAGCTGTTTTTT.

The V and J genes are TRBV29-1 and TRBJ2-7; TRBD1 aligns across 8 bases. The V gene end was trimmed by 0 bases and the J gene end by 6 bases; junction bases not matched to a gene: 10. The CDR3 runs to 15 residues. CDR1 is SQVTM, CDR2 ANQGSEA, per germline. This CDR3 reads CSVEDQETGGGEQYV. CDR3 nucleotide sequence: TGCAGCGTTGAAGATCAGGAAACAGGGGGAGGCGAGCAGTACGTC.

The chain employs TRBV9 and TRBJ2-5; the match to TRBD2 covers 10 bases. Germline lookup yields CDR1 SGDLS and CDR2 YYNGEE. V shed 2 bases and J 5 bases; nucleotides not matched to a gene: 9. This CDR3 is 16 amino acids long. The CDR3 is CASSVHSGGARETQYF. In DNA form, the CDR3 reads TGTGCCAGCAGCGTCCACAGCGGGGGGGCCCGGGAGACCCAGTACTTC.

This chain links TRBV6-1 with TRBJ2-7; TRBD2 might be the D (6 bases). Germline V lookup: CDR1 MNHNS, CDR2 SASEGT. The CDR3 length is 14 residues. V was shortened by 1 base and J by 0 bases, with 7 bases between the two germline ends. CDR3 coding DNA: TGTGCCAGCAGTGAAGGGGACTTCTCCTACGAGCAGTACTTC. It codes for CASSEGDFSYEQYF.

There are a few counts of this clone. This chain joins TRBV11-3 and TRBJ2-3; 9 nucleotides match TRBD2. CDR3 length: 16 residues. Germline assignment: CDR1 SGHNT and CDR2 YENEEA. V lost 0 bases to trimming and J lost 5 bases; unmatched junction nucleotides: 6. This chain's CDR3 is CASSLDGRGGEDTQYF. DNA for the CDR3: TGTGCCAGCAGCTTAGATGGGCGGGGGGGCGAAGATACGCAGTATTTT.

The rearrangement joins TRBV6-2 or TRBV6-3 to TRBJ1-5; D not resolved. CDR1 is MNHEY and CDR2 is SVGEGT in the germline V gene. V lost 5 bases and J 0 bases, leaving 8 bases between the germline ends. The CDR3 totals 14 residues. CDR3 region: CASSVQDSNQPQHF. CDR3 nucleotides: TGTGCCAGCAGTGTACAAGATAGCAATCAGCCCCAGCATTTT.

V usage is TRBV5-1 and J usage is TRBJ2-5; weak D call: TRBD1 (6 bases). The CDR3 totals 14 residues. V was trimmed by 2 bases and J by 1 base, leaving 9 bases between them. Germline V gene sequence: CDR1 SGHRS, CDR2 YFSETQ. The CDR3 DNA sequence: TGCGCCAGCAGCTTCGGACAGACCCAAGAGACCCAGTACTTC. This gives the protein CASSFGQTQETQYF.

The chain joins TRBV29-1 to TRBJ2-2; TRBD1 agrees at 10 bases. Germline CDR1 reads SQVTM; CDR2 reads ANQGSEA. J gave up 5 bases and V 5 bases, and 8 bases lay outside the gene matches. The CDR3 totals 15 residues. This CDR3 is CSVPQADRGTGELFF. CDR3 in DNA: TGCAGCGTTCCCCAGGCGGACAGGGGGACCGGGGAGCTGTTTTTT.

This clone was counted between two and nine times. V and J are TRBV27 and TRBJ2-5; D is unresolved. Germline V gene sequence: CDR1 MNHEY, CDR2 SMNVEV (reference sequence). The length of the CDR3 is 14 residues. V was shortened by 3 bases and J by 6 bases, with 14 bases between the two germline ends. The CDR3 spells CASSFRPLDKTQYF. Here the CDR3 DNA reads TGTGCCAGCAGTTTCCGGCCTCTCGACAAGACCCAGTACTTC.

The V call is TRBV5-1, the J call TRBJ1-4; TRBD1 agrees at 7 bases. This CDR3 contains 15 residues. The V and J ends lost 4 bases and 6 bases, in that order; junction bases with no gene match: 9. Germline V gene data show CDR1 as SGHRS and CDR2 as YFSETQ. The CDR3 loop is CASSAQQGMDEKLFF. Here the CDR3 DNA reads TGCGCCAGCAGCGCGCAACAGGGGATGGATGAAAAACTGTTTTTT.

V gene TRBV10-1 combines with J gene TRBJ1-1; 7 bases line up with TRBD1. There are 13 residues in the CDR3. The J segment lost 5 bases and the V segment lost 6 bases, leaving 6 bases of the junction unmatched. Germline V gene lookup returns CDR1 WNHNN and CDR2 SYGVQD (reference sequence). For the CDR3, the DNA is TGCGCCAGCAGGAGGGGGCCTGGAACTGAAGCTTTCTTT. Translation gives CASRRGPGTEAFF.

This clone came up once. The rearrangement uses TRBV12-3 or TRBV12-4 and TRBJ1-2; D not resolved. The ends were cut back, 6 bases at V and 9 bases at J, with 14 bases in the middle. CDR3 length: 12 amino acids. CDR3 DNA: TGTGCCAGCAGCTACACTACCTTAAGCTACACCTTC. This gives the protein CASSYTTLSYTF.

This chain connects TRBV7-9 to TRBJ1-1, with a tentative D call TRBD1 (5 bases). The germline V gene encodes CDR1 SEHNR and CDR2 FQNEAQ (reference sequence). Between the trimmed V and J ends, which lost 1 base and 5 bases, there was a span of 8 bases. The CDR3 runs 13 residues. As DNA, the CDR3 is TGTGCCAGCAGCTTAGAGTCAGGGACTGAAGCTTTCTTT. Translating gives CASSLESGTEAFF.

The chain's CDR3 is CAISDSGTGNYEQYF. The DNA of the CDR3 is TGTGCCATCAGTGACTCCGGGACAGGGAACTACGAGCAGTACTTC. This chain uses TRBV10-3 with TRBJ2-7; TRBD1 aligns across 9 bases. Germline lookup yields CDR1 ENHRY and CDR2 SYGVKD. Trimming took 3 bases from V and 3 from J; bases not matched to a gene: 6. This CDR3 spans 15 amino acids.

The table lists this clone with a few counts. V usage is TRBV15 and J usage is TRBJ2-5, with 11 bases matching TRBD2. Germline assignment: CDR1 LNHNV and CDR2 YYDKDF (reference sequence). CDR3 length: 16 residues. V lost 4 bases to trimming and J lost 5 bases; unmatched junction nucleotides: 9. In nucleotides, the CDR3 is TGTGCCACCAGCACCCACCTAGCGGGGGGCCTGGAGACCCAGTACTTC. Its translation is CATSTHLAGGLETQYF.